This TCR beta chain originates from a study of blood T cell repertoires in COVID-19. For the study at large: Samples came from the United States, Italy and Spain, spanning acute and convalescent COVID-19. The analysed material was cDNA or gDNA that came from T cells, B-cell-depleted T cells, or PBMCs.

Study processing details: Amplifying reference gene primers gave estimates of nucleated cell counts. The method was immunoSEQ multiplex PCR; TCRdb's version includes in-frame clones alone and lacks a portion of them. For V, J and clone size, that table is used; D and trimming come from the DNA. The profile shows 150,000 to 200,000 clones, roughly 93% of them singletons. The V and J ends lost 5 bases and 2 bases respectively, with 12 bases between them. This CDR3 spans 15 amino acids. CDR1 is SGHVS, CDR2 FQNEAQ, per germline. Those enrolled in Seattle joined during active infection and were followed longitudinally afterward.

Sequencing input: peripheral blood. This receptor was taken from a woman aged 60-70 years with COVID-19, enrolled during active disease. V is TRBV7-8 and J is TRBJ2-2; tentatively, D is TRBD2 (6 bases). The CDR3 nucleotides are TGTGCCAGCAGCCCCGGGACTTTTAACACCGGGGAGCTGTTTTTT. As protein: CASSPGTFNTGELFF.